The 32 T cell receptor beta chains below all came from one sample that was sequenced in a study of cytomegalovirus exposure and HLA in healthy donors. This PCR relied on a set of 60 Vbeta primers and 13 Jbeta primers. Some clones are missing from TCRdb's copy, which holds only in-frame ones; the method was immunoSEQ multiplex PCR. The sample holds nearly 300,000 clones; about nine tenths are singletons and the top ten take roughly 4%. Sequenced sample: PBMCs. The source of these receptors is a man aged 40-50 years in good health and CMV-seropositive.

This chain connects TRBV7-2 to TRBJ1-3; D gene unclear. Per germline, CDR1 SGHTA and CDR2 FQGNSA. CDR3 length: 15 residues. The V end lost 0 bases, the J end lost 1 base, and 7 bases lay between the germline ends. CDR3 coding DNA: TGTGCCAGCAGCTTAGCCGAGAGTTCTGGAAACACCATATATTTT. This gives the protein CASSLAESSGNTIYF.

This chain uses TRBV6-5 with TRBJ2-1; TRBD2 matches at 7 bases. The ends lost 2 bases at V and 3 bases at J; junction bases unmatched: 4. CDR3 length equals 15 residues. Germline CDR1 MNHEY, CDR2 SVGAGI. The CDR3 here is CASSYGSGLYNEQFF. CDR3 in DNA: TGTGCCAGCAGTTACGGTAGCGGGCTCTACAATGAGCAGTTCTTC.

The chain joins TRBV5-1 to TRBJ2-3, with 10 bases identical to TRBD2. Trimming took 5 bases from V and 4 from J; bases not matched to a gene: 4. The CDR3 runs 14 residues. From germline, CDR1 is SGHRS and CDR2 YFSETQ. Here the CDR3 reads CASRASGSADTQYF. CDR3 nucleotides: TGCGCCAGCAGGGCTAGCGGGAGTGCAGATACGCAGTATTTT.

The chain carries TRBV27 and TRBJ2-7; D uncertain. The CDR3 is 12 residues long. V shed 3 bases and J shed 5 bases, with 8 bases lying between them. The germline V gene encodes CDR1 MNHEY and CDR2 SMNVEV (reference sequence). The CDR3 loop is CASSFRQDEQYF. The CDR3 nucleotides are TGTGCCAGCAGTTTTCGGCAGGACGAGCAGTACTTC.

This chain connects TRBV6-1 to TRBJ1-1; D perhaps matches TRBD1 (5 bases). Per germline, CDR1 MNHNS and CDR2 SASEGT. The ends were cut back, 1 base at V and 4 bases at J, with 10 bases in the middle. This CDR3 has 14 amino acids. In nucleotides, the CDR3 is TGTGCCAGCAGTGAAGAGGGGAGGGTCACTGAAGCTTTCTTT. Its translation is CASSEEGRVTEAFF.

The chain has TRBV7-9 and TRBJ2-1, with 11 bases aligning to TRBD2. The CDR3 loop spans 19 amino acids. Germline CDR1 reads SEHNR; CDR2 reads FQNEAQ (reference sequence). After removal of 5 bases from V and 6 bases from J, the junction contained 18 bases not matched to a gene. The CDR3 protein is CASSPPPRLAGGSRNEQFF. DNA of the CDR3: TGTGCCAGCAGCCCACCCCCGAGGCTAGCGGGAGGTTCTCGCAATGAGCAGTTCTTC. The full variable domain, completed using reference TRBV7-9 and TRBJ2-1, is DTGVSQNPRHKITKRGQNVTFRCDPISEHNRLYWYRQTLGQGPEFLTYFQNEAQLEKSRLLSDRFSAERPKGSFSTLEIQRTEQGDSAMYLCASSPPPRLAGGSRNEQFFGPGTRLTVL.

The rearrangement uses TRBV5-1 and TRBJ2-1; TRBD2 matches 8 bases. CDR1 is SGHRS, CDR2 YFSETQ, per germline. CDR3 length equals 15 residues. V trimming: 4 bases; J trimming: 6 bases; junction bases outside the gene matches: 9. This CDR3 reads CASSGTRGRSNEQFF. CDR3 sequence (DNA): TGCGCCAGCAGCGGAACCCGCGGGAGGAGCAATGAGCAGTTCTTC.

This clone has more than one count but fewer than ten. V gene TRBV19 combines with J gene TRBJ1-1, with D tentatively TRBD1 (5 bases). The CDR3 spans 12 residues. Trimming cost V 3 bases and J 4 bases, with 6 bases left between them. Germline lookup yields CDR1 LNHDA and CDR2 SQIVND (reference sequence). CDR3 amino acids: CASSMGGTEAFF. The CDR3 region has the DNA TGTGCCAGTAGTATGGGGGGCACTGAAGCTTTCTTT.

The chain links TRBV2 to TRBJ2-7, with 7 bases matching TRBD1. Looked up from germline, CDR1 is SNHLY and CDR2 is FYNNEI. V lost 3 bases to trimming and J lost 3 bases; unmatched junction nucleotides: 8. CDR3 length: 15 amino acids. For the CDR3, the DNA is TGTGCCAGCAGTGAGAGGGGGCGTGCCAACTACGAGCAGTACTTC. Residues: CASSERGRANYEQYF.

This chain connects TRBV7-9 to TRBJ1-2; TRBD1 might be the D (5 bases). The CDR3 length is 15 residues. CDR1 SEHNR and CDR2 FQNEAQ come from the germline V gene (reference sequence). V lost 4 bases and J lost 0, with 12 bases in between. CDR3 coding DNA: TGTGCCAGCAGCTCAGGGCGACAACCTAACTATGGCTACACCTTC. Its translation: CASSSGRQPNYGYTF.

The CDR3 region is CASSSSAGGGREQYF. The CDR3 nucleotides are TGTGCCAGCAGCTCTTCGGCGGGAGGGGGCCGCGAGCAGTACTTC. V is TRBV7-6 and J is TRBJ2-7, with 9 bases fitting TRBD2. The CDR3 runs to 15 residues. The germline CDR1 and CDR2 sequences are SGHVS and FNYEAQ. J gave up 6 bases and V 4 bases, and 10 bases lay outside the gene matches.

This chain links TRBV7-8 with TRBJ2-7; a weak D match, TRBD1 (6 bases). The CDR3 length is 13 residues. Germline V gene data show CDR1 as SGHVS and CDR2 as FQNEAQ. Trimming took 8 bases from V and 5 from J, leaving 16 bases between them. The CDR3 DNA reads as TGTGCCAGCCAAGACAGGAGCAAGGACGAGCAGTACTTC. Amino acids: CASQDRSKDEQYF. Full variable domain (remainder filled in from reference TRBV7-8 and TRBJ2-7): GAGVSQSPRYKVAKRGQDVALRCDPISGHVSLFWYQQALGQGPEFLTYFQNEAQLDKSGLPSDRFFAERPEGSVSTLKIQRTQQEDSAVYLCASQDRSKDEQYFGPGTRLTVT.

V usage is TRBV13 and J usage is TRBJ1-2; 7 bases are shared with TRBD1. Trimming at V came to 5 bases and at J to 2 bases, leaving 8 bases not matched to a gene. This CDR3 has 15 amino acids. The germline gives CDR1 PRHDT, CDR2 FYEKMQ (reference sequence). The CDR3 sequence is CASSPRQGINYGYTF. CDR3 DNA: TGTGCCAGCAGCCCTCGACAGGGCATCAACTATGGCTACACCTTC.

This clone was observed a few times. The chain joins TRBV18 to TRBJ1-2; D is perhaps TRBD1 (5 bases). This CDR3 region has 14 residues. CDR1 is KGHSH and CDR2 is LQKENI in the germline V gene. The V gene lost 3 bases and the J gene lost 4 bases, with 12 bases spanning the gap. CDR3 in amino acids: CASSPPGLGYGYTF. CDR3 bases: TGTGCCAGCTCACCTCCAGGGTTGGGCTATGGCTACACCTTC.

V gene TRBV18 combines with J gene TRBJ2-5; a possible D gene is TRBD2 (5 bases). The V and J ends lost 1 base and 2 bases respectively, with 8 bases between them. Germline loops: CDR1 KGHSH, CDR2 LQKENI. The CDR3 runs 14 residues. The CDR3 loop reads CASSPREIQETQYF. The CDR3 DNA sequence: TGTGCCAGCTCACCACGGGAGATTCAAGAGACCCAGTACTTC.

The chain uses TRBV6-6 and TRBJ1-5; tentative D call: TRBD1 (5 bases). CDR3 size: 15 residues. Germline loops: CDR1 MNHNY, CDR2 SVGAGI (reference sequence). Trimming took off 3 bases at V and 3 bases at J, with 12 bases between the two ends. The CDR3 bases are TGTGCCAGCAGTTATTACAGGAGTCACAATCAGCCCCAGCATTTT. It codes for CASSYYRSHNQPQHF.

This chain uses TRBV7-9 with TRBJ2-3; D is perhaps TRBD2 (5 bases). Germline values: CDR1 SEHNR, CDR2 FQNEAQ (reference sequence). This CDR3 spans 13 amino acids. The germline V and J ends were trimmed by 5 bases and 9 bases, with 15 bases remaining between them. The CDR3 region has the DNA TGTGCCAGCAGCGAGCAAAGAAGGGAGACGCAGTATTTT. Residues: CASSEQRRETQYF.

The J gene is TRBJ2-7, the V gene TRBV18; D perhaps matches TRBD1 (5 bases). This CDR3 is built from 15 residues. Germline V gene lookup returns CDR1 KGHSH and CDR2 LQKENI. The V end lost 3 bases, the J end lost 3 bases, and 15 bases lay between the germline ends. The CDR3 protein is CASSPRAQGHYEQYF. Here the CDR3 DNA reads TGTGCCAGCTCACCGCGCGCGCAGGGCCACTACGAGCAGTACTTC.

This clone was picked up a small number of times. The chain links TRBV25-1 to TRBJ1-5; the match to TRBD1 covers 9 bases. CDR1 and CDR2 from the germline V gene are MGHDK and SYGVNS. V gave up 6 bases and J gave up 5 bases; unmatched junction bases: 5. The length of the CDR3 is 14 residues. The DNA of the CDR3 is TGTGCCAGCAGGAGGGACAGGGCTGATCAGCCCCAGCATTTT. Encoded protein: CASRRDRADQPQHF.

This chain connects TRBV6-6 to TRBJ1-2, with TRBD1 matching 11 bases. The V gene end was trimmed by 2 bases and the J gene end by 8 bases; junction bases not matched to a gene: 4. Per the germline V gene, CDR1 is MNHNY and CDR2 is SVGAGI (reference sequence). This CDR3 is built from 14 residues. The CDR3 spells CASSYADRGLGYTF. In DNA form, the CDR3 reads TGTGCCAGCAGTTACGCGGACAGGGGGCTCGGCTACACCTTC.

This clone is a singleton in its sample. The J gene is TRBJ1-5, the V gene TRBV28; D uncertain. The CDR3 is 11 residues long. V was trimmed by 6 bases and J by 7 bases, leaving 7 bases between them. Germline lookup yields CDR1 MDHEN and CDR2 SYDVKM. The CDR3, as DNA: TGTGCCAGCAGCCGAGGGCAGCCCCAGCATTTT. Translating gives CASSRGQPQHF.

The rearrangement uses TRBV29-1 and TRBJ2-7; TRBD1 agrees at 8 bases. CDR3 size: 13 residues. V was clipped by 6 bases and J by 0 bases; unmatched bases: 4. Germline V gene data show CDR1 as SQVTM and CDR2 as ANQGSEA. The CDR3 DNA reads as TGCAGCGTCCGGACAGGGAGCTCCTACGAGCAGTACTTC. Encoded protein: CSVRTGSSYEQYF.

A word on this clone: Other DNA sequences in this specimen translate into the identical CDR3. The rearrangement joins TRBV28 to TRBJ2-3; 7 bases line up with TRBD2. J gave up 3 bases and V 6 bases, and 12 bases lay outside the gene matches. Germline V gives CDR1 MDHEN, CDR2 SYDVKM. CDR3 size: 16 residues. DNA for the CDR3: TGTGCCAGCAGCTCTCCGGGGGGAAGGGGTACAGATACGCAGTATTTT. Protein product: CASSSPGGRGTDTQYF.

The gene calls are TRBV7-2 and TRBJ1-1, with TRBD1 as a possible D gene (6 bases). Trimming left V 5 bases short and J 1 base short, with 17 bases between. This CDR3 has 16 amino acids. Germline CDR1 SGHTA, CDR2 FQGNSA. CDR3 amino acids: CASSRRQVGTNTEAFF. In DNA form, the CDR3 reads TGTGCCAGCAGCCGAAGACAGGTTGGGACGAACACTGAAGCTTTCTTT.

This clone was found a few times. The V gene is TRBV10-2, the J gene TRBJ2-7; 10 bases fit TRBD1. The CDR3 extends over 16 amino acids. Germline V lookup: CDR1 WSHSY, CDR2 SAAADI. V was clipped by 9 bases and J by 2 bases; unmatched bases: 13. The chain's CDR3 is CARAWVLDRGPYEQYF. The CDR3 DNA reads TGCGCCAGGGCTTGGGTCCTCGACAGGGGGCCCTACGAGCAGTACTTC.

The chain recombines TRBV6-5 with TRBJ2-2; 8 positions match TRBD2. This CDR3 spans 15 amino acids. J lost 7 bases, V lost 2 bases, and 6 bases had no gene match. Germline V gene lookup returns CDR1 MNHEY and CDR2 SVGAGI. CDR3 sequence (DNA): TGTGCCAGCAGTTACGAGCGGGAGATTGTCGGGGAGCTGTTTTTT. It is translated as CASSYEREIVGELFF.

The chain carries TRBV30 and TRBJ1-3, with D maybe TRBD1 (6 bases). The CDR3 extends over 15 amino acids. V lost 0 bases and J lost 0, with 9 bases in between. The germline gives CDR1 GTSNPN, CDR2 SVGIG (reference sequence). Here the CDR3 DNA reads TGTGCCTGGAGTGTTGGACAGACCTCTGGAAACACCATATATTTT. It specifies CAWSVGQTSGNTIYF.

The CDR3 here is CASSRVRDTEAFF. As DNA, the CDR3 is TGTGCCAGCTCACGTGTTCGGGACACTGAAGCTTTCTTT. The rearrangement links TRBV18 to TRBJ1-1; D is undetermined. The CDR3 has 13 residues. V was pared by 4 bases and J by 3 bases, with 9 bases between. Germline V lookup: CDR1 KGHSH, CDR2 LQKENI.

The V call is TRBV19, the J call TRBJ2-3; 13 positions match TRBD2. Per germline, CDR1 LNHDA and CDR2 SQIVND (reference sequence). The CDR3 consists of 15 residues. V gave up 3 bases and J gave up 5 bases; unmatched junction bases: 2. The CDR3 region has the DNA TGTGCCAGTAGTATTACTAGCGGGAGGGTAGATACGCAGTATTTT. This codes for CASSITSGRVDTQYF. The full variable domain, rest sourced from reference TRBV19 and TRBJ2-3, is DGGITQSPKYLFRKEGQNVTLSCEQNLNHDAMYWYRQDPGQGLRLIYYSQIVNDFQKGDIAEGYSVSREKKESFPLTVTSAQKNPTAFYLCASSITSGRVDTQYFGPGTRLTVL.

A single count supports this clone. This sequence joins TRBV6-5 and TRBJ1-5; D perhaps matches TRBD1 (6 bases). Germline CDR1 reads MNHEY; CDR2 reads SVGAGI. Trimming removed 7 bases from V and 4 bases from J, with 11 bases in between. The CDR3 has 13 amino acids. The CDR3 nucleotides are TGTGCCAGCAACCCCAGGGGAAATCAGCCCCAGCATTTT. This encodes CASNPRGNQPQHF.

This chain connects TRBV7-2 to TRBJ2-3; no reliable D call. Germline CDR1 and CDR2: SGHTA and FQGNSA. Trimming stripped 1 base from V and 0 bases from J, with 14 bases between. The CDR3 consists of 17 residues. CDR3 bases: TGTGCCAGCAGCTTAGATTTTACTCTTACTAGCACAGATACGCAGTATTTT. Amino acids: CASSLDFTLTSTDTQYF.

CDR3 residues: CASRPSGADTQYF. The CDR3 DNA reads as TGTGCCAGCAGACCTAGCGGGGCAGATACGCAGTATTTT. The chain employs TRBV7-3 and TRBJ2-3; 9 bases agree with TRBD2. V shed 6 bases, J shed 4 bases, and the junction held 2 bases outside the gene matches. The CDR3 has 13 residues. Looked up from germline, CDR1 is SGHTA and CDR2 is FQGTGA.